One and the same sample provided the 18 T cell receptor beta chains below, sequenced in a study of cytomegalovirus exposure and HLA in healthy donors (dated 2017 in TCRdb). Libraries were prepared through the immunoSEQ multiplex PCR assay. For the multiplex PCR, a mixture combining 60 forward primers for TCR Vbeta segments and 13 reverse primers for TCR Jbeta segments was used. TCRdb mirrors the immuneACCESS table, restricted to in-frame sequences. Some clones are absent from its copies; in checked studies, under half trace to an unresolved V gene, and the reason for the others is unknown. Within this sample are roughly 150,000 clones, with 55% to 85% of them counted one time only. The ten largest clones take up 2% to 2.5% of the sample. Sequencing was done on a sample of PBMCs. Source of these receptors: a man aged 35 to 55 in good health and CMV-seronegative.

The chain couples TRBV2 to TRBJ2-2; 10 nucleotides line up with TRBD2. The J segment lost 4 bases and the V segment lost 7 bases, leaving 6 bases of the junction unmatched. Germline CDR1 is SNHLY and CDR2 is FYNNEI. CDR3 size: 15 residues. This CDR3 reads CASTGLAEATGELFF. The CDR3 nucleotides read TGTGCCAGCACCGGACTAGCGGAGGCCACCGGGGAGCTGTTTTTT.

This chain connects TRBV5-4 to TRBJ2-7; 8 bases are a match to TRBD1. V lost 4 bases and J lost 4; bases outside the gene matches: 7. CDR1 SGHNT and CDR2 YYREEE come from the germline V gene (reference sequence). There are 14 residues in the CDR3. The CDR3, as DNA: TGTGCCAGCAGCACCGGGACAGGTCAATACGAGCAGTACTTC. Residues: CASSTGTGQYEQYF.

The V and J genes are TRBV4-1 and TRBJ2-7, with D possibly matching TRBD1 (6 bases). CDR1 MGHRA and CDR2 YSYEKL come from the germline V gene. V was trimmed by 0 bases and J by 2 bases, leaving 14 bases between them. The CDR3 contains 16 residues. CDR3 sequence (DNA): TGCGCCAGCAGCCAAGACCCTAGACAGGAGACCTACGAGCAGTACTTC. Protein product: CASSQDPRQETYEQYF.

V and J are TRBV5-4 and TRBJ2-5; D remains unclear. CDR1 is SGHNT, CDR2 YYREEE, per germline (reference sequence). Trimming stripped 1 base from V and 3 bases from J, with 10 bases between. The CDR3 totals 14 residues. Written as DNA, the CDR3 is TGTGCCAGCAGCTTGATGTCCAGCGAAGAGACCCAGTACTTC. It specifies CASSLMSSEETQYF. Complete variable domain (other parts from reference TRBV5-4 and TRBJ2-5): ETGVTQSPTHLIKTRGQQVTLRCSSQSGHNTVSWYQQALGQGPQFIFQYYREEENGRGNFPPRFSGLQFPNYSSELNVNALELDDSALYLCASSLMSSEETQYFGPGTRLLVL.

The chain employs TRBV11-2 and TRBJ2-1; possible D gene TRBD2, 5 bases. V lost 5 bases, J lost 3 bases, and 8 bases lay in between. The CDR3 consists of 13 residues. Germline V CDR1 and CDR2: SGHAT, FQNNGV. In nucleotides, the CDR3 is TGTGCCAGCAGCCGGACTCGCTACAATGAGCAGTTCTTC. Residues: CASSRTRYNEQFF. Drawing the rest from reference TRBV11-2 and TRBJ2-1, the complete variable domain is EAGVAQSPRYKIIEKRQSVAFWCNPISGHATLYWYQQILGQGPKLLIQFQNNGVVDDSQLPKDRFSAERLKGVDSTLKIQPAKLEDSAVYLCASSRTRYNEQFFGPGTRLTVL.

This chain connects TRBV10-1 to TRBJ2-7; tentative D call: TRBD1 (5 bases). The CDR3 covers 14 residues. The germline V gene has CDR1 WNHNN and CDR2 SYGVQD (reference sequence). The V and J ends lost 0 bases and 3 bases respectively, with 9 bases between them. The CDR3 DNA sequence: TGCGCCAGCAGTGAGTCGGGGCAGGTCTACGAGCAGTACTTC. This codes for CASSESGQVYEQYF.

The V call is TRBV27, the J call TRBJ2-1; 11 nucleotides agree with TRBD2. Germline assignment: CDR1 MNHEY and CDR2 SMNVEV (reference sequence). With 5 bases clipped from V and 10 bases from J, the junction kept 4 bases outside the gene matches. The CDR3 is made up of 13 amino acids. CDR3 nucleotides: TGTGCCAGCAGTCTACTAGCGGGAGTGGAGCAGTTCTTC. Translating it yields CASSLLAGVEQFF.

The chain links TRBV7-9 to TRBJ2-1; 10 bases agree with TRBD1. The CDR3 has 15 residues. CDR1 is SEHNR, CDR2 FQNEAQ, per germline (reference sequence). V dropped 9 bases and J dropped 6; count of bases not matched to a gene: 11. CDR3 in amino acids: CARWGRGTGVNEQFF. The CDR3 coding sequence is TGTGCCAGATGGGGGCGGGGGACAGGGGTCAATGAGCAGTTCTTC. The full variable domain, its missing parts supplied by reference TRBV7-9 and TRBJ2-1, is DTGVSQNPRHKITKRGQNVTFRCDPISEHNRLYWYRQTLGQGPEFLTYFQNEAQLEKSRLLSDRFSAERPKGSFSTLEIQRTEQGDSAMYLCARWGRGTGVNEQFFGPGTRLTVL.

The V call is TRBV9, the J call TRBJ1-2; 7 bases line up with TRBD1. With 2 bases clipped from V and 1 base from J, the junction kept 5 bases outside the gene matches. CDR1 SGDLS and CDR2 YYNGEE come from the germline V gene. This CDR3 contains 15 residues. CDR3 nucleotide sequence: TGTGCCAGCAGCGTTCAGTCAGGGGGTAACTATGGCTACACCTTC. Translating gives CASSVQSGGNYGYTF.

This clone has more than one count but fewer than ten. This sequence joins TRBV9 and TRBJ2-7; a possible D gene is TRBD1 (5 bases). Germline-derived CDR1 and CDR2 are SGDLS and YYNGEE. Trimming stripped 3 bases from V and 1 base from J, with 11 bases between. The CDR3 length is 14 residues. The CDR3 spells CASSGRQGSYEQYF. DNA for the CDR3: TGTGCCAGCAGCGGACGGCAGGGATCCTACGAGCAGTACTTC.

The V gene is TRBV10-3, the J gene TRBJ1-3; possibly TRBD1 for D (6 bases). There are 20 residues in the CDR3. Trimming pared 6 bases from V and 0 bases from J, leaving 27 bases between. The germline V gene encodes CDR1 ENHRY and CDR2 SYGVKD. Here the CDR3 DNA reads TGTGCCATCAGCCCGAGAGAGACAGGAGTCGACTTGAGCTCTGGAAACACCATATATTTT. Its protein is CAISPRETGVDLSSGNTIYF.

This clone was picked up a small number of times. V usage is TRBV11-2 and J usage is TRBJ2-2; 7 bases match TRBD1. CDR3 length equals 15 residues. V was pared by 0 bases and J by 4 bases, with 2 bases of the junction left unmatched. Germline V gene data show CDR1 as SGHAT and CDR2 as FQNNGV. Here the CDR3 reads CASSLESGGTGELFF. Here the CDR3 DNA reads TGTGCCAGCAGCTTAGAGTCAGGGGGCACCGGGGAGCTGTTTTTT.

The chain links TRBV5-1 to TRBJ2-1, with 8 bases that match TRBD2. The CDR3 is made up of 15 amino acids. J lost 5 bases, V lost 1 base, and 5 bases had no gene match. CDR1 is SGHRS and CDR2 is YFSETQ in the germline V gene. This CDR3 reads CASSLLGGGNNEQFF. Written as DNA, the CDR3 is TGCGCCAGCAGCTTGCTAGGCGGGGGGAACAATGAGCAGTTCTTC.

The chain employs TRBV6-5 and TRBJ2-7; D might be TRBD2 (5 bases). CDR3 length: 12 amino acids. Per germline, CDR1 MNHEY and CDR2 SVGAGI. Between the trimmed V and J ends, which lost 1 base and 6 bases, there was a span of 7 bases. CDR3 region: CASSYLGAEQYF. CDR3 bases: TGTGCCAGCAGTTACTTGGGAGCCGAGCAGTACTTC.

The rearrangement joins TRBV7-6 to TRBJ1-1; TRBD1 agrees at 9 bases. CDR1 and CDR2 (germline): SGHVS, FNYEAQ. The V gene end was trimmed by 6 bases and the J gene end by 3 bases; junction bases not matched to a gene: 5. The CDR3 extends over 14 amino acids. In DNA, the CDR3 is TGTGCCAGCAGGCTACAGGGGGCTCACACTGAAGCTTTCTTT. This sequence encodes CASRLQGAHTEAFF.

The chain uses TRBV7-9 and TRBJ2-1, with TRBD1 matching over 8 bases. The CDR3 contains 15 residues. The V segment lost 7 bases and the J segment 3 bases; nucleotides outside the gene matches: 8. Germline CDR1 is SEHNR and CDR2 is FQNEAQ (reference sequence). The CDR3 DNA reads TGTGCCAGCAATATCGCAGGGGGCCTCTACAATGAGCAGTTCTTC. This sequence encodes CASNIAGGLYNEQFF.

The rearrangement joins TRBV29-1 to TRBJ1-2, with TRBD1 identical over 8 bases. The trim removed 7 bases at V and 3 bases at J, leaving 7 bases unmatched. Per germline, CDR1 SQVTM and CDR2 ANQGSEA. The CDR3 length is 13 residues. This CDR3 is CSAGTGLDYGYTF. The DNA of the CDR3 is TGCAGCGCCGGGACAGGCCTGGACTATGGCTACACCTTC. The full variable domain, in which reference TRBV29-1 and TRBJ1-2 provide the parts outside the CDR3, is SAVISQKPSRDICQRGTSLTIQCQVDSQVTMMFWYRQQPGQSLTLIATANQGSEATYESGFVIDKFPISRPNLTFSTLTVSNMSPEDSSIYLCSAGTGLDYGYTFGSGTRLTVV.

DNA of the CDR3: TGTGCCTCCCCACGGACAGACGGCTACACCTTC. It encodes CASPRTDGYTF. This chain joins TRBV30 and TRBJ1-2, with a weak D call TRBD1 (6 bases). Germline loops: CDR1 GTSNPN, CDR2 SVGIG (reference sequence). The CDR3 has 11 amino acids. V was cut by 7 bases and J by 8 bases, with 14 bases left in between.